This is a list of T cell receptor beta chains from one sample in a study of blood T cell repertoires in COVID-19. Sequencing used immunoSEQ multiplex PCR; TCRdb keeps in-frame clones, though not all of them. This table has 320,000 or so clones, about 85% appearing once. Sequencing was performed on PBMCs or T cells enriched from blood (not recorded which). The receptors originated from a woman aged 25-40 years who had been exposed to COVID-19. Each CDR3 is given with its conserved first and last residue. The order of the fields is J gene, V gene, clone size, D gene, CDR3 DNA, CDR3 protein. The D gene is left open where the match is weak. Only some rows state a clone size, as once, few, many or a class for expanded clones.

J: TRBJ1-1; V: TRBV6-5; size: once; D: -; DNA: TGTGCCAGCACCTTGACCAGGGGAATGAACACTGAAGCTTTCTTT; CDR3: CASTLTRGMNTEAFF
J: TRBJ2-2; V: TRBV2; size: few; D: TRBD1; DNA: TGTGCCAGCAGATACGGACAGGGCGGGACCGGGGAGCTGTTTTTT; CDR3: CASRYGQGGTGELFF
J: TRBJ2-1; V: TRBV7-3; size: once; D: TRBD1; DNA: TGTGCCAGCAGCCCGACGACAGGGGGCGTTGCGAATGAGCAGTTCTTC; CDR3: CASSPTTGGVANEQFF
J: TRBJ2-5; V: TRBV12-5; size: -; D: -; DNA: TGTGCTAGTGGTTTGCTCCCAGAACGAGAGACCCAGTACTTC; CDR3: CASGLLPERETQYF
J: TRBJ1-2; V: TRBV29-1; size: few; D: -; DNA: TGCAGCGTCGTGGAACAGGGTGGTGGCTACACCTTC; CDR3: CSVVEQGGGYTF
J: TRBJ2-5; V: TRBV2; size: many; D: TRBD1; DNA: TGTGCCAGCAGGGACAGGGGAGCCCTAATTCAAGAGACCCAGTACTTC; CDR3: CASRDRGALIQETQYF
J: TRBJ2-2; V: TRBV9; size: once; D: TRBD2; DNA: TGTGCCAGCAGCGTAGTGGCTAGCGGGGGCCCAAACACCGGGGAGCTGTTTTTT; CDR3: CASSVVASGGPNTGELFF
J: TRBJ2-7; V: TRBV3-1/TRBV3-2; size: -; D: TRBD2; DNA: TGTGCCAGCAGCCGATCCCCGGGACTAGCATTAAACGAGCAGTACTTC; CDR3: CASSRSPGLALNEQYF
J: TRBJ1-4; V: TRBV28; size: -; D: -; DNA: TGTGCCAGCAGTTCGCCCGGACAGTCTAATGAAAAACTGTTTTTT; CDR3: CASSSPGQSNEKLFF
J: TRBJ2-1; V: TRBV7-9; size: -; D: TRBD2; DNA: TGTGCCAGCAGCTTATTCGCCCCCCCGGGACTAGCGGACTACAATGAGCAGTTCTTC; CDR3: CASSLFAPPGLADYNEQFF
J: TRBJ2-1; V: TRBV3-1/TRBV3-2; size: -; D: TRBD2; DNA: TGTGCCAGCAGCCGAGACAGCGGGAGTGTCAATGAGCAGTTCTTC; CDR3: CASSRDSGSVNEQFF
J: TRBJ1-2; V: TRBV29-1; size: -; D: TRBD1; DNA: TGCAGCGTTGAGGGACAGGGACCTGGCTACACCTTC; CDR3: CSVEGQGPGYTF
J: TRBJ2-1; V: TRBV12-3/TRBV12-4; size: -; D: -; DNA: TGTGCCAGCAGTTCCCCCCCGCGAGATGAGCAGTTCTTC; CDR3: CASSSPPRDEQFF
J: TRBJ1-2; V: TRBV5-4; size: -; D: TRBD1; DNA: TGTGCCAGCAGCTTGAGGATGGGCAGGGGGCTCGGCTACACCTTC; CDR3: CASSLRMGRGLGYTF
J: TRBJ2-5; V: TRBV24-1; size: -; D: TRBD2; DNA: TGTGCCACCAGGGGTGCGGGGGGAGAGGAGACCCAGTACTTC; CDR3: CATRGAGGEETQYF
J: TRBJ2-7; V: TRBV2; size: -; D: -; DNA: TGTGCCAGCAGTGGACACGACGAGCAGTACTTC; CDR3: CASSGHDEQYF
J: TRBJ2-7; V: TRBV29-1; size: -; D: TRBD2; DNA: TGCAGCGTTGATGCAGGGAGGGTCCCCTACGAGCAGTACTTC; CDR3: CSVDAGRVPYEQYF
J: TRBJ2-1; V: TRBV10-2; size: -; D: TRBD2; DNA: TGCGCCAGCCGAGGGGCGGGAGGGCCTGTCAATGAGCAGTTCTTC; CDR3: CASRGAGGPVNEQFF
J: TRBJ1-2; V: TRBV27; size: -; D: -; DNA: TGTGCCAGCAGTTTTAAGGGGGACTATGGCTACACCTTC; CDR3: CASSFKGDYGYTF
J: TRBJ1-1; V: TRBV10-3; size: -; D: TRBD1; DNA: TGTGCCATCAGTGGGCAGGGGGCAGACACTGAAGCTTTCTTT; CDR3: CAISGQGADTEAFF
J: TRBJ1-2; V: TRBV10-3; size: -; D: TRBD1; DNA: TGTGCCATCACCACAGGCCAGGGGGCAGCCGGCTACACCTTC; CDR3: CAITTGQGAAGYTF
J: TRBJ2-7; V: TRBV7-8; size: few; D: -; DNA: TGTGCCAGCAGCTTAGACAGAGCCTACGAGCAGTACTTC; CDR3: CASSLDRAYEQYF
J: TRBJ1-4; V: TRBV28; size: -; D: TRBD1; DNA: TGTGCCAGCAGTTCGGCGGGGACAGAAGAAAATGAAAAACTGTTTTTT; CDR3: CASSSAGTEENEKLFF
J: TRBJ2-5; V: TRBV6-1; size: -; D: -; DNA: TGTGCCAGCAGTGTTATAAGGGGCAGGGTGAGAGAGACCCAGTACTTC; CDR3: CASSVIRGRVRETQYF
J: TRBJ1-5; V: TRBV7-9; size: once; D: -; DNA: TGTGCCAGCAGCTTAGCGCGGGAAGGTCAGCCCCAGCATTTT; CDR3: CASSLAREGQPQHF
J: TRBJ1-1; V: TRBV5-1; size: -; D: -; DNA: TGCGCCAGCAGCTTCGATAGCAGGAACACTGAAGCTTTCTTT; CDR3: CASSFDSRNTEAFF
J: TRBJ2-2; V: TRBV5-1; size: -; D: TRBD2; DNA: TGCGCCAGCAACGAAATTACCGGGGGGTCGAACACCGGGGAGCTGTTTTTT; CDR3: CASNEITGGSNTGELFF
J: TRBJ1-1; V: TRBV5-1; size: -; D: -; DNA: TGCGCCAGCAGCTTGGGACAGGAATGGAGTCCGAACACTGAAGCTTTCTTT; CDR3: CASSLGQEWSPNTEAFF
J: TRBJ1-2; V: TRBV30; size: -; D: TRBD1; DNA: TGTGCCTGGAGTGTCCAACAGGGGCTAGGCTACACCTTC; CDR3: CAWSVQQGLGYTF
J: TRBJ2-5; V: TRBV7-8; size: -; D: TRBD1; DNA: TGTGCCAGCACTAAAAAAAATCAGGGGGAAAAAGAGACCCAGTACTTC; CDR3: CASTKKNQGEKETQYF
J: TRBJ1-1; V: TRBV29-1; size: -; D: -; DNA: TGCAGCGTTGAAGCGGGGGGTCGGGGAAACACTGAAGCTTTCTTT; CDR3: CSVEAGGRGNTEAFF
J: TRBJ2-7; V: TRBV2; size: -; D: -; DNA: TGTGCCAGCAAGGGCCAGGGCGTCTCCTACGAGCAGTACTTC; CDR3: CASKGQGVSYEQYF
J: TRBJ1-4; V: TRBV27; size: -; D: -; DNA: TGTGCCAGCAGTTTATCGATAAGGACGCGGACATCCGTCGGAACTAATGAAAAACTGTTTTTT; CDR3: CASSLSIRTRTSVGTNEKLFF
J: TRBJ2-7; V: TRBV7-9; size: -; D: -; DNA: TGTGCCAGCAGCCCTCAGACCTACGAGCAGTACTTC; CDR3: CASSPQTYEQYF
J: TRBJ2-7; V: TRBV7-2; size: -; D: -; DNA: TGTGCCAGCAGCTTAGTGAGTGGAGGGGCCTACGAGCAGTACTTC; CDR3: CASSLVSGGAYEQYF
J: TRBJ2-7; V: TRBV19; size: -; D: -; DNA: TGTGCCAGTAGTACCGCCTACGAGCAGTACTTC; CDR3: CASSTAYEQYF
J: TRBJ2-3; V: TRBV6-6; size: -; D: TRBD1; DNA: TGTGCCAGCACCAACTACGGGACAGGGGGCAGAGATACGCAGTATTTT; CDR3: CASTNYGTGGRDTQYF
J: TRBJ2-2; V: TRBV19; size: -; D: -; DNA: TGTGCCAGTACCAGGGATGGGAACACCGGGGAGCTGTTTTTT; CDR3: CASTRDGNTGELFF
J: TRBJ1-1; V: TRBV21-1; size: -; D: -; DNA: TGTGCCAGCAGCAAAAAAATCTGGCAGAACACTGAAGCTTTCTTT; CDR3: CASSKKIWQNTEAFF
J: TRBJ2-2; V: TRBV5-1; size: -; D: TRBD2; DNA: TGCGCCAGCAGCTTGGTATCGACAGCGGGGACCGGGGAGCTGTTTTTT; CDR3: CASSLVSTAGTGELFF
J: TRBJ2-2; V: TRBV19; size: once; D: -; DNA: TGTGCCAGTAAAAGGCAGGGATCCGCGACCGGGGAGCTGTTTTTT; CDR3: CASKRQGSATGELFF
J: TRBJ2-2; V: TRBV19; size: -; D: -; DNA: TGTGCCAGTAGCCGGGACATAAACACCGGGGAGCTGTTTTTT; CDR3: CASSRDINTGELFF
J: TRBJ2-7; V: TRBV27; size: -; D: TRBD2; DNA: TGTGCCAGCAGAGCTAGCGGGAGCTCCTACGAGCAGTACTTC; CDR3: CASRASGSSYEQYF
J: TRBJ2-3; V: TRBV5-1; size: many; D: TRBD2; DNA: TGCGCCAGCAGCTTAAGCGGGAGGAGGACAGATACGCAGTATTTT; CDR3: CASSLSGRRTDTQYF
J: TRBJ2-3; V: TRBV6-4; size: -; D: -; DNA: TGTGCCAGCAGTGACGGGGGGGCTAGCACAGATACGCAGTATTTT; CDR3: CASSDGGASTDTQYF
J: TRBJ2-1; V: TRBV28; size: -; D: TRBD2; DNA: TGTGCCAGCAGTTTTGTCGGGGGGGGCCAGGATGAGCAGTTCTTC; CDR3: CASSFVGGGQDEQFF
J: TRBJ1-4; V: TRBV6-2/TRBV6-3; size: once; D: TRBD1; DNA: TGTGCCAGCAGTTTGCGACAGGGCCCAACTAATGAAAAACTGTTTTTT; CDR3: CASSLRQGPTNEKLFF
J: TRBJ1-5; V: TRBV30; size: once; D: -; DNA: TGTGCCTGGAGTGGCTACAGTAGCAATCAGCCCCAGCATTTT; CDR3: CAWSGYSSNQPQHF